One TCR beta chain is described in this entry. Antigen specificity is unknown. This entry comes from a study of cytomegalovirus exposure and HLA in healthy donors. Study results and caveats: Among TCR beta chains, those listed as cytomegalovirus-associated numbered some 170. Most likely, a cluster of highly shared sequence variants arose as a sequencing artifact.

The CDR3 covers 13 residues. Germline V gene sequence: CDR1 MNHEY, CDR2 SVGAGI. Trimming cost V 2 bases and J 0 bases, with 4 bases left between them. It was with 60 Vbeta and 13 Jbeta primers that the PCR ran. Clones were sequenced by immunoSEQ multiplex PCR, and TCRdb holds only the in-frame ones, with some missing. This sample has some 200,000 clones, with around 80% found just once. The receptor comes from a man aged 40-50 years in good health and CMV-seropositive. This rearrangement joins TRBV6-5 to TRBJ1-2; unclear D gene. The sequenced material came from PBMCs. This CDR3 reads CASSYEANYGYTF. CDR3 DNA: TGTGCCAGCAGTTACGAGGCTAACTATGGCTACACCTTC.